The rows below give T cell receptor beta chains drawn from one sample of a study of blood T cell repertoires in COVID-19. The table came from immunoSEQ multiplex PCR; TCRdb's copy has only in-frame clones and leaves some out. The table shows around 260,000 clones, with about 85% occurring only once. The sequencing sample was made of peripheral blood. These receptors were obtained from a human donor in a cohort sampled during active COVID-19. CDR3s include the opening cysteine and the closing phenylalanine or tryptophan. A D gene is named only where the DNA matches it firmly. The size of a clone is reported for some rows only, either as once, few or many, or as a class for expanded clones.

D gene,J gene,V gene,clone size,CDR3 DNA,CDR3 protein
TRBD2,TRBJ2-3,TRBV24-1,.,TGTGCCACCAGTGAAAGGACTAGCGGGAGGCACACAGATACGCAGTATTTT,CATSERTSGRHTDTQYF
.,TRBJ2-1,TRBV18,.,TGTGCCAGCTCATCCGGAGATGAGCAGTTCTTC,CASSSGDEQFF
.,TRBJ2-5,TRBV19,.,TGTGCCAGTAGTGCGCAACAGGGAAAAGAGACCCAGTACTTC,CASSAQQGKETQYF
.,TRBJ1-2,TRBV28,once,TGTGCCAGCAGTTCTGACTATGGCTACACCTTC,CASSSDYGYTF
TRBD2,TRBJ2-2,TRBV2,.,TGTGCCAGCACCGGGACTAGCGGGACTGCCGGGGAGCTGTTTTTT,CASTGTSGTAGELFF
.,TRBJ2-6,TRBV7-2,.,TGTGCCAGCAGCTTAGGCAGCAGGGATAGAACTGGGGCCAACGTCCTGACTTTC,CASSLGSRDRTGANVLTF
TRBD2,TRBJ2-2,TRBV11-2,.,TGTGCCAGCAGCTTCGGGAGGGGCACCGGGGAGCTGTTTTTT,CASSFGRGTGELFF
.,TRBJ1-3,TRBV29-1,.,TGCAGCGTCCCGGACGGGAGCTCTGGAAACACCATATATTTT,CSVPDGSSGNTIYF
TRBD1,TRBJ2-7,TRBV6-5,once,TGTGCCAGCAGCCCACCGGGACAGGGATACTACGAGCAGTACTTC,CASSPPGQGYYEQYF
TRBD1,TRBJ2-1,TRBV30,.,TGTGCCTCCTCCCGCTCCGGACAGGGGCTACGTTACAATGAGCAGTTCTTC,CASSRSGQGLRYNEQFF
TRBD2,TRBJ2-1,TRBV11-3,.,TGTGCCAGCAGCTCACCGGGACTAAATGAGCAGTTCTTC,CASSSPGLNEQFF
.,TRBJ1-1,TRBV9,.,TGTGCCAGCAGCGTTTCGGGGGTGGGCACTGAAGCTTTCTTT,CASSVSGVGTEAFF
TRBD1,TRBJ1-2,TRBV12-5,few,TGTGCTAGTGGTTTGAACGCAGGGGGAGGTGGCTACACCTTC,CASGLNAGGGGYTF
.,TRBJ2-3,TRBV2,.,TGTGCCAGCAGTGTTAACAGCATAGTCACAGATACGCAGTATTTT,CASSVNSIVTDTQYF
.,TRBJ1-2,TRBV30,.,TGTGCCTGGAGCCCTTTAGGTGCGACGGGTGGCTACACCTTC,CAWSPLGATGGYTF
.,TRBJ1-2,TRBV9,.,TGTGCCAGCAGCACCCTAGGGGGGGGAGGCTATGGCTACACCTTC,CASSTLGGGGYGYTF
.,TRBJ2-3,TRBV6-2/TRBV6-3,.,TGTGCCAGCACCCCCGCGGGGGCCGGTCACACAGATTCGCAGTATTTT,CASTPAGAGHTDSQYF
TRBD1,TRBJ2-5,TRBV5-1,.,TGCGCCAGCAGCGCTACGGGACAGGGGCGGCAAGAGACCCAGTACTTC,CASSATGQGRQETQYF
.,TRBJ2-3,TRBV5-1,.,TGCGCCAGCAATAGCGGCGGCACAGATACGCAGTATTTT,CASNSGGTDTQYF
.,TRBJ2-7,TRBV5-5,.,TGTGCCAGCAGCCCTGGACAGCGGTACTACGAGCAGTACTTC,CASSPGQRYYEQYF
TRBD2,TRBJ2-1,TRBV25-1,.,TGTGCCAGCACGACTAGCGGGAGGACCAGGGATGAGCAGTTCTTC,CASTTSGRTRDEQFF
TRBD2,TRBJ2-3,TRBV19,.,TGTGCCAGTAGGACTAGCTCAGGGACAGATACGCAGTATTTT,CASRTSSGTDTQYF
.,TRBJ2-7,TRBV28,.,TGTGCCAGCTGCTCTCGGGGGAGGGAGCAGTACTTC,CASCSRGREQYF
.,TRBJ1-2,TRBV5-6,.,TGTGCCAGCAGCTTGCCAGGGGACTATGGCTACACCTTC,CASSLPGDYGYTF